The rows below give T cell receptor beta chains drawn from one sample of a study of T cell responses to AZD1222 COVID-19 vaccine. This table comes from immunoSEQ multiplex PCR, and its TCRdb copy is limited to in-frame clones, with some not included. The sample lists around 100,000 clones, roughly 80% occurring once. Sequenced material: peripheral blood, taken on day 0 of AZD1222 vaccination. All receptors derive from an adult in good health. Each CDR3 is given with its conserved first and last residue. Each record gives: J gene, clone size, V gene, D gene, CDR3 protein, CDR3 DNA. D genes are given only for firm matches. Some rows have no size entry. The others give once, few or many, or a class for an expanded clone.

j_gene: TRBJ1-4; abundance: once; v_gene: TRBV7-2; d_gene: .; CDR3aa: CASSPQRTTNEKLFF; CDR3nt: TGTGCCAGCAGCCCGCAGAGAACAACTAATGAAAAACTGTTTTTT
j_gene: TRBJ2-2; abundance: .; v_gene: TRBV11-2; d_gene: TRBD2; CDR3aa: CASSFSPGLAYTGELFF; CDR3nt: TGTGCCAGCAGCTTTAGCCCGGGACTAGCTTACACCGGGGAGCTGTTTTTT
j_gene: TRBJ1-2; abundance: .; v_gene: TRBV28; d_gene: .; CDR3aa: CASSWGPGTPVGYTF; CDR3nt: TGTGCCAGCAGTTGGGGCCCCGGGACACCCGTCGGCTACACCTTC
j_gene: TRBJ1-1; abundance: .; v_gene: TRBV18; d_gene: .; CDR3aa: CASSSPGTEAFF; CDR3nt: TGTGCCAGCTCGTCACCGGGTACTGAAGCTTTCTTT
j_gene: TRBJ2-2; abundance: .; v_gene: TRBV10-3; d_gene: TRBD1; CDR3aa: CAIRPGQVTGELFF; CDR3nt: TGTGCCATCAGGCCGGGACAGGTCACCGGGGAGCTGTTTTTT
j_gene: TRBJ1-2; abundance: once; v_gene: TRBV30; d_gene: .; CDR3aa: CALNRGLGYGYTF; CDR3nt: TGTGCCCTAAACCGGGGGCTGGGCTATGGCTACACCTTC
j_gene: TRBJ1-1; abundance: .; v_gene: TRBV29-1; d_gene: .; CDR3aa: CSVSRTANTEAFF; CDR3nt: TGCAGCGTTTCTAGGACCGCGAACACTGAAGCTTTCTTT
j_gene: TRBJ1-6; abundance: .; v_gene: TRBV5-1; d_gene: .; CDR3aa: CASSLGSGDTPLHF; CDR3nt: TGCGCCAGCAGCTTGGGGTCGGGGGATACACCCCTCCACTTT
j_gene: TRBJ1-2; abundance: .; v_gene: TRBV5-6; d_gene: TRBD1; CDR3aa: CASSLRQGANYGYTF; CDR3nt: TGTGCCAGCAGTTTAAGACAGGGGGCTAACTATGGCTACACCTTC
j_gene: TRBJ1-2; abundance: .; v_gene: TRBV29-1; d_gene: .; CDR3aa: CSDQENYGYTF; CDR3nt: TGCAGCGACCAGGAGAACTATGGCTACACCTTC
j_gene: TRBJ2-1; abundance: few; v_gene: TRBV29-1; d_gene: .; CDR3aa: CSVGGTSYNEQFF; CDR3nt: TGCAGCGTTGGAGGGACGTCTTACAATGAGCAGTTCTTC
j_gene: TRBJ2-1; abundance: .; v_gene: TRBV6-6; d_gene: TRBD2; CDR3aa: CASSSSGSNEQFF; CDR3nt: TGTGCCAGCAGTTCTAGCGGGAGCAATGAGCAGTTCTTC
j_gene: TRBJ2-7; abundance: .; v_gene: TRBV28; d_gene: .; CDR3aa: CASSRDDWGYEQYF; CDR3nt: TGTGCCAGCAGTCGAGACGACTGGGGGTACGAGCAGTACTTC
j_gene: TRBJ1-5; abundance: .; v_gene: TRBV4-2; d_gene: .; CDR3aa: CASRHTWTADYSNQPQHF; CDR3nt: TGTGCCAGCAGGCACACCTGGACAGCAGATTATAGCAATCAGCCCCAGCATTTT
j_gene: TRBJ2-5; abundance: .; v_gene: TRBV3-1/TRBV3-2; d_gene: .; CDR3aa: CASSQLGAEETQYF; CDR3nt: TGTGCCAGCAGCCAACTCGGAGCAGAGGAGACCCAGTACTTC
j_gene: TRBJ1-2; abundance: once; v_gene: TRBV27; d_gene: .; CDR3aa: CASGGGAVNGYTF; CDR3nt: TGTGCCAGCGGAGGGGGTGCAGTAAATGGCTACACCTTC
j_gene: TRBJ2-1; abundance: .; v_gene: TRBV5-4; d_gene: TRBD2; CDR3aa: CASSSRDYSSDEQFF; CDR3nt: TGTGCCAGCAGCTCCCGGGACTACTCCTCGGATGAGCAGTTCTTC
j_gene: TRBJ2-4; abundance: .; v_gene: TRBV11-2; d_gene: .; CDR3aa: CASSPLVVAKNIQYF; CDR3nt: TGTGCCAGCAGCCCTCTAGTGGTAGCCAAAAACATTCAGTACTTC
j_gene: TRBJ1-6; abundance: .; v_gene: TRBV6-5; d_gene: TRBD1; CDR3aa: CASSYDRGNSPLHF; CDR3nt: TGTGCCAGCAGTTACGACAGGGGTAATTCACCCCTCCACTTT
j_gene: TRBJ1-2; abundance: .; v_gene: TRBV6-6; d_gene: .; CDR3aa: CASSLQGDDGYTF; CDR3nt: TGTGCCAGCAGTTTACAGGGAGACGATGGCTACACCTTC
j_gene: TRBJ1-2; abundance: .; v_gene: TRBV5-4; d_gene: .; CDR3aa: CASTTGGANYGYTF; CDR3nt: TGTGCCAGCACCACCGGGGGGGCTAATTATGGCTACACCTTC
j_gene: TRBJ2-1; abundance: .; v_gene: TRBV19; d_gene: TRBD2; CDR3aa: CASNHRARGINEQFF; CDR3nt: TGTGCCAGTAATCACCGGGCGCGGGGGATTAATGAGCAGTTCTTC
j_gene: TRBJ1-4; abundance: once; v_gene: TRBV28; d_gene: .; CDR3aa: CASSLGINEKLFF; CDR3nt: TGTGCCAGCAGTTTAGGGATCAATGAAAAACTGTTTTTT
j_gene: TRBJ2-5; abundance: .; v_gene: TRBV13; d_gene: TRBD1; CDR3aa: CASSPRDRAAETQYF; CDR3nt: TGTGCCAGCAGCCCCCGGGACAGGGCGGCAGAGACCCAGTACTTC
j_gene: TRBJ1-5; abundance: once; v_gene: TRBV9; d_gene: .; CDR3aa: CASSVGGDNQPQHF; CDR3nt: TGTGCCAGCAGCGTAGGAGGTGACAATCAGCCCCAGCATTTT
j_gene: TRBJ2-3; abundance: .; v_gene: TRBV6-6; d_gene: .; CDR3aa: CASRRFLTWGGASSTDTQYF; CDR3nt: TGTGCCAGCAGACGATTCTTAACTTGGGGGGGGGCATCTAGCACAGATACGCAGTATTTT
j_gene: TRBJ2-2; abundance: few; v_gene: TRBV6-6; d_gene: TRBD1; CDR3aa: CASRVQGTNTGELFF; CDR3nt: TGTGCCAGCAGGGTACAGGGGACGAACACCGGGGAGCTGTTTTTT
j_gene: TRBJ1-2; abundance: .; v_gene: TRBV6-5; d_gene: TRBD1; CDR3aa: CASSSLQGALNYGYTF; CDR3nt: TGTGCCAGCAGTTCATTACAGGGGGCCCTTAACTATGGCTACACCTTC
j_gene: TRBJ1-5; abundance: many; v_gene: TRBV21-1; d_gene: .; CDR3aa: CAPPSPGGGEGNQPQHF; CDR3nt: TGTGCCCCCCCAAGCCCCGGGGGGGGCGAAGGCAATCAGCCCCAGCATTTT
j_gene: TRBJ2-7; abundance: .; v_gene: TRBV5-1; d_gene: TRBD1; CDR3aa: CASSLAGGQGGEQYF; CDR3nt: TGCGCCAGCAGCTTGGCCGGTGGACAGGGTGGCGAGCAGTACTTC
j_gene: TRBJ2-3; abundance: .; v_gene: TRBV7-3; d_gene: TRBD2; CDR3aa: CASSLEVAGGDTQYF; CDR3nt: TGTGCCAGCAGCTTAGAAGTAGCGGGAGGGGATACGCAGTATTTT
j_gene: TRBJ2-3; abundance: .; v_gene: TRBV7-3; d_gene: .; CDR3aa: CASSSAGPSTDTQYF; CDR3nt: TGTGCCAGCAGCTCCGCGGGGCCTAGCACAGATACGCAGTATTTT
j_gene: TRBJ2-1; abundance: .; v_gene: TRBV7-2; d_gene: TRBD2; CDR3aa: CASSSFHSGTHSNEQFF; CDR3nt: TGTGCCAGCAGCTCTTTCCATAGCGGGACGCACTCCAATGAGCAGTTCTTC
j_gene: TRBJ2-1; abundance: once; v_gene: TRBV14; d_gene: TRBD1; CDR3aa: CASSFWPGTGGTGQFF; CDR3nt: TGTGCCAGCAGCTTTTGGCCCGGGACAGGTGGGACAGGGCAGTTCTTC
j_gene: TRBJ2-5; abundance: .; v_gene: TRBV6-5; d_gene: .; CDR3aa: CASRPGTLQETQYF; CDR3nt: TGTGCCAGCAGACCCGGGACCCTTCAAGAGACCCAGTACTTC
j_gene: TRBJ2-3; abundance: .; v_gene: TRBV7-2; d_gene: .; CDR3aa: CASGPSSSTDTQYF; CDR3nt: TGTGCCAGCGGCCCTAGCTCTAGCACAGATACGCAGTATTTT
j_gene: TRBJ2-1; abundance: .; v_gene: TRBV7-2; d_gene: TRBD1; CDR3aa: CASSMDRANYNEQFF; CDR3nt: TGTGCCAGCAGCATGGACAGGGCGAACTACAATGAGCAGTTCTTC
j_gene: TRBJ2-4; abundance: once; v_gene: TRBV4-2; d_gene: .; CDR3aa: CASSQDSKNIQYF; CDR3nt: TGTGCCAGCAGCCAAGACAGCAAAAACATTCAGTACTTC
j_gene: TRBJ1-1; abundance: .; v_gene: TRBV28; d_gene: .; CDR3aa: CASSSREGNNFGAFF; CDR3nt: TGTGCCAGCAGTTCCAGAGAGGGGAATAACTTTGGGGCTTTCTTT
j_gene: TRBJ2-2; abundance: .; v_gene: TRBV7-2; d_gene: .; CDR3aa: CASSPGASGELFF; CDR3nt: TGTGCCAGCAGTCCGGGGGCGTCCGGGGAGCTGTTTTTT
j_gene: TRBJ2-1; abundance: .; v_gene: TRBV12-3/TRBV12-4; d_gene: .; CDR3aa: CASSWGNEQFF; CDR3nt: TGTGCCAGCAGTTGGGGCAATGAGCAGTTCTTC
j_gene: TRBJ2-7; abundance: .; v_gene: TRBV11-2; d_gene: .; CDR3aa: CASSARDDNGGQYF; CDR3nt: TGTGCCAGCAGCGCCCGGGACGACAACGGGGGGCAGTACTTC
j_gene: TRBJ1-6; abundance: .; v_gene: TRBV7-9; d_gene: .; CDR3aa: CASSVGEPNSPLHF; CDR3nt: TGTGCCAGCAGTGTTGGGGAGCCGAATTCACCCCTCCACTTT
j_gene: TRBJ2-1; abundance: .; v_gene: TRBV27; d_gene: .; CDR3aa: CASSSLRNEQFF; CDR3nt: TGTGCCAGCAGTTCCCTTCGCAATGAGCAGTTCTTC
j_gene: TRBJ2-2; abundance: .; v_gene: TRBV4-2; d_gene: .; CDR3aa: CASSQGALGGLELFF; CDR3nt: TGTGCCAGCAGCCAAGGGGCGTTAGGTGGACTGGAGCTGTTTTTT
j_gene: TRBJ2-1; abundance: .; v_gene: TRBV24-1; d_gene: TRBD2; CDR3aa: CATRNQREWDEQFF; CDR3nt: TGTGCCACCCGTAATCAGCGGGAGTGGGATGAGCAGTTCTTC
j_gene: TRBJ1-1; abundance: .; v_gene: TRBV7-9; d_gene: .; CDR3aa: CASSLRGGDTEAFF; CDR3nt: TGTGCCAGCAGCTTACGGGGTGGCGACACTGAAGCTTTCTTT
j_gene: TRBJ2-2; abundance: .; v_gene: TRBV28; d_gene: TRBD2; CDR3aa: CASSLGAGGNTGELFF; CDR3nt: TGTGCCAGCAGTTTGGGGGCGGGAGGAAACACCGGGGAGCTGTTTTTT
j_gene: TRBJ1-2; abundance: .; v_gene: TRBV5-4; d_gene: TRBD1; CDR3aa: CASRLGQIVNYGYTF; CDR3nt: TGTGCCAGCAGACTGGGACAGATAGTTAACTATGGCTACACCTTC
j_gene: TRBJ1-6; abundance: .; v_gene: TRBV5-1; d_gene: .; CDR3aa: CASSLGVVGLYSYNSPLHF; CDR3nt: TGCGCCAGCAGCTTGGGCGTGGTCGGGCTCTACTCCTATAATTCACCCCTCCACTTT